The 23 T cell receptor beta chains below come from one sample, sequenced in a study of STAT5B mutations in CD4+ large granular lymphocyte leukemia. Method: immunoSEQ multiplex PCR; TCRdb's copy keeps in-frame clones and lacks some. The table includes about 48,000 clones, less than 85% detected once. The sample was CD4+ T cells from blood buffy coats. All receptors come from a human donor in good health.

This clone was seen once. The same CDR3 also results from other DNA sequences found in this sample. The V and J genes are TRBV5-1 and TRBJ2-3; 13 positions match TRBD2. With V trimmed by 4 bases and J by 3 bases, 2 bases remained unmatched. The CDR3 spans 15 residues. The germline V gene has CDR1 SGHRS and CDR2 YFSETQ. The chain's CDR3 is CASSLLAGGTDTQYF. The CDR3 DNA sequence: TGCGCCAGCAGCCTACTAGCGGGGGGGACAGATACGCAGTATTTT. Full variable domain (remainder filled in from reference TRBV5-1 and TRBJ2-3): KAGVTQTPRYLIKTRGQQVTLSCSPISGHRSVSWYQQTPGQGLQFLFEYFSETQRNKGNFPGRFSGRQFSNSRSEMNVSTLELGDSALYLCASSLLAGGTDTQYFGPGTRLTVL.

This clone was seen more than once but under ten times. CDR3 in amino acids: CASSLDGNVGQPQHF. For the CDR3, the DNA is TGTGCCAGCAGCTTGGACGGGAATGTAGGTCAGCCCCAGCATTTT. The gene calls are TRBV7-2 and TRBJ1-5; no reliable D call. V lost 3 bases to trimming and J lost 6 bases, with 15 bases between them. The germline V gene has CDR1 SGHTA and CDR2 FQGNSA. The CDR3 length is 15 residues.

This sequence joins TRBV7-6 and TRBJ2-1; 8 bases agree with TRBD2. Germline V gives CDR1 SGHVS, CDR2 FNYEAQ. The CDR3 contains 15 residues. V shed 5 bases and J 3 bases; nucleotides not matched to a gene: 6. CDR3 amino acids: CASSPSSGRYNEQFF. In nucleotides, the CDR3 is TGTGCCAGCAGCCCTTCTAGCGGGCGCTACAATGAGCAGTTCTTC.

This clone is a singleton in its sample. V and J are TRBV25-1 and TRBJ2-3; possibly TRBD2 for D (6 bases). This CDR3 has 16 residues. Per the germline V gene, CDR1 is MGHDK and CDR2 is SYGVNS. The germline V and J ends were trimmed by 3 bases and 2 bases, with 15 bases remaining between them. The chain's CDR3 is CASSDLAGSVTDTQYF. CDR3 nucleotide sequence: TGTGCCAGCAGTGATCTGGCGGGGTCTGTCACAGATACGCAGTATTTT. The full variable domain, completed using reference TRBV25-1 and TRBJ2-3, is EADIYQTPRYLVIGTGKKITLECSQTMGHDKMYWYQQDPGMELHLIHYSYGVNSTEKGDLSSESTVSRIRTEHFPLTLESARPSHTSQYLCASSDLAGSVTDTQYFGPGTRLTVL.

The CDR3 spells CASSTGTELFF. DNA of the CDR3: TGTGCCAGCAGTACCGGGACAGAACTGTTTTTT. The rearrangement links TRBV6-5 to TRBJ1-4, with 7 bases aligning to TRBD1. The V gene's germline CDR1 is MNHEY and CDR2 SVGAGI. This CDR3 region has 11 residues. The trim removed 5 bases at V and 12 bases at J, leaving 3 bases unmatched.

Only one count was recorded for this clone. The V call is TRBV7-2, the J call TRBJ2-5; 12 bases map to TRBD2. V lost 5 bases and J lost 8; bases outside the gene matches: 9. This CDR3 is 15 amino acids long. Germline-derived CDR1 and CDR2 are SGHTA and FQGNSA. CDR3: CASSAPSGGAETQYF. Written as DNA, the CDR3 is TGTGCCAGCAGCGCCCCTAGCGGGGGGGCTGAAACCCAGTACTTC.

This chain connects TRBV2 to TRBJ1-6; a possible D gene is TRBD1 (6 bases). Per the germline V gene, CDR1 is SNHLY and CDR2 is FYNNEI. The CDR3 is 14 amino acids. V was pared by 3 bases and J by 8 bases, with 11 bases between. The CDR3 is CASSETGDYSPLHF. CDR3 DNA: TGTGCCAGCAGTGAGACAGGCGATTATTCACCCCTCCACTTT.

The gene calls are TRBV28 and TRBJ1-6, with TRBD1 identical over 10 bases. Germline V gives CDR1 MDHEN, CDR2 SYDVKM. J was trimmed by 7 bases and V by 2 bases; bases with no gene match: 5. This CDR3 spans 16 amino acids. CDR3 nucleotides: TGTGCCAGCAGTTTAGGGCGGGGACAGGGGAATTCACCCCTCCACTTT. Residues: CASSLGRGQGNSPLHF.

This clone was seen only once. The V and J genes are TRBV5-6 and TRBJ1-2; no firm D call. The CDR3 spans 14 residues. V lost 1 base and J 4 bases, leaving 11 bases between the germline ends. Per the germline V gene, CDR1 is SGHDT and CDR2 is YYEEEE. CDR3 amino acids: CASSLNAGLYGYTF. In DNA, the CDR3 is TGTGCCAGCAGCTTGAACGCAGGCCTCTATGGCTACACCTTC.

The chain employs TRBV18 and TRBJ1-2; no reliable D call. The CDR3 covers 11 residues. CDR1 and CDR2 from the germline V gene are KGHSH and LQKENI. V gave up 5 bases and J gave up 7 bases, with 8 bases separating them. The CDR3 DNA sequence: TGTGCCAGCTCAACCGACACTGGCTACACCTTC. It encodes CASSTDTGYTF.

The V and J genes are TRBV5-1 and TRBJ2-1; TRBD2 agrees at 14 bases. This CDR3 comprises 17 residues. J lost 4 bases, V lost 4 bases, and 7 bases had no gene match. Germline V lookup: CDR1 SGHRS, CDR2 YFSETQ. Here the CDR3 DNA reads TGCGCCAGCAGCATTACCGGGACTAGCGGGGGATACAATGAGCAGTTCTTC. It specifies CASSITGTSGGYNEQFF.

This chain uses TRBV19 with TRBJ2-1; 10 nucleotides line up with TRBD1. This CDR3 has 14 residues. From germline, CDR1 is LNHDA and CDR2 SQIVND (reference sequence). V was clipped by 5 bases and J by 7 bases; unmatched bases: 5. The CDR3 sequence: CASSRQGAGNEQFF. The DNA for the CDR3 is TGTGCCAGTAGTCGACAGGGGGCGGGAAATGAGCAGTTCTTC.

The chain has TRBV6-5 and TRBJ2-1; D is unresolved. Germline V gene lookup returns CDR1 MNHEY and CDR2 SVGAGI. V was clipped by 0 bases and J by 9 bases, with 12 bases between them. The length of the CDR3 is 14 residues. CDR3 bases: TGTGCCAGCAGTTACTCGATCCCGCCGGGTGAGCAGTTCTTC. Protein sequence: CASSYSIPPGEQFF.

The sample holds one count of this clone. The chain recombines TRBV29-1 with TRBJ1-2, with 7 bases matching TRBD1. This CDR3 contains 12 residues. Per germline, CDR1 SQVTM and CDR2 ANQGSEA. J was trimmed by 6 bases and V by 7 bases; bases with no gene match: 8. CDR3 in DNA: TGCAGCGGCCAAGGGGGCGAGGATGGCTACACCTTC. Residues: CSGQGGEDGYTF.

This clone occurred a few times. The chain combines TRBV7-9 with TRBJ1-2; weak D call: TRBD1 (5 bases). CDR1 is SEHNR, CDR2 FQNEAQ, per germline (reference sequence). The CDR3 spans 12 residues. Trimming took 6 bases from V and 2 from J, leaving 7 bases between them. CDR3 nucleotides: TGTGCCAGCAGGAGACAGAACTATGGCTACACCTTC. Residues: CASRRQNYGYTF.

The chain joins TRBV15 to TRBJ2-3, with a tentative D call TRBD2 (5 bases). CDR3 size: 14 residues. With 0 bases removed from V and 9 bases from J, the gap between germline ends came to 13 bases. Germline CDR1 is LNHNV and CDR2 is YYDKDF (reference sequence). CDR3 sequence: CATSRDTQTKTQYF. The CDR3 region has the DNA TGTGCCACCAGCAGAGATACGCAGACTAAAACGCAGTATTTT.

This sequence joins TRBV28 and TRBJ1-5; D is possibly TRBD1 (5 bases). V was trimmed by 5 bases and J by 2 bases, leaving 13 bases between them. CDR3 length equals 15 residues. Germline V gives CDR1 MDHEN, CDR2 SYDVKM. CDR3 protein: CASSQARGGNQPQHF. CDR3 coding DNA: TGTGCCAGCAGTCAGGCCCGGGGCGGCAATCAGCCCCAGCATTTT. Full variable domain (missing parts from reference TRBV28 and TRBJ1-5): DVKVTQSSRYLVKRTGEKVFLECVQDMDHENMFWYRQDPGLGLRLIYFSYDVKMKEKGDIPEGYSVSREKKERFSLILESASTNQTSMYLCASSQARGGNQPQHFGDGTRLSIL.

CDR3 in amino acids: CASSQDGGQTGYTF. The DNA of the CDR3 is TGCGCCAGCAGCCAGGATGGGGGGCAGACTGGCTACACCTTC. The V gene is TRBV5-1, the J gene TRBJ1-2; a weak D match, TRBD1 (6 bases). The germline V gene has CDR1 SGHRS and CDR2 YFSETQ. The V end was cut by 4 bases, the J end by 7 bases, with 17 bases between. There are 14 residues in the CDR3.

The V call is TRBV7-9, the J call TRBJ1-4; 8 bases are shared with TRBD1. Losses at the gene ends were 4 bases for V and 7 bases for J; bases not matched to a gene: 8. The CDR3 consists of 15 residues. Looked up from germline, CDR1 is SEHNR and CDR2 is FQNEAQ (reference sequence). In DNA, the CDR3 is TGTGCCAGCAGCTCGGACAGGGCGAAGGGTGAAAAACTGTTTTTT. It codes for CASSSDRAKGEKLFF.

The chain carries TRBV7-2 and TRBJ2-2; D is ambiguous. V lost 11 bases and J lost 0, with 4 bases in between. Germline CDR1 SGHTA, CDR2 FQGNSA. The CDR3 loop spans 11 amino acids. The CDR3 sequence is CASANTGELFF. The CDR3, as DNA: TGTGCCTCCGCGAACACCGGGGAGCTGTTTTTT. The full variable domain, in which reference TRBV7-2 and TRBJ2-2 provide the parts outside the CDR3, is GAGVSQSPSNKVTEKGKDVELRCDPISGHTALYWYRQSLGQGLEFLIYFQGNSAPDKSGLPSDRFSAERTGGSVSTLTIQRTQQEDSAVYLCASANTGELFFGEGSRLTVL.

V usage is TRBV18 and J usage is TRBJ1-5; D perhaps matches TRBD1 (5 bases). Between the trimmed V and J ends, which lost 4 bases and 3 bases, there was a span of 16 bases. Looked up from germline, CDR1 is KGHSH and CDR2 is LQKENI. The CDR3 loop spans 16 amino acids. In DNA form, the CDR3 reads TGTGCCAGCTCACTCGGGCAGGGCGCCCTCAATCAGCCCCAGCATTTT. It encodes CASSLGQGALNQPQHF.

V is TRBV6-1 and J is TRBJ2-3; no firm D call. From germline, CDR1 is MNHNS and CDR2 SASEGT. This CDR3 has 14 amino acids. V shed 3 bases and J shed 0 bases, with 7 bases lying between them. Here the CDR3 DNA reads TGTGCCAGCAGTGATGGCGCTAGCACAGATACGCAGTATTTT. This codes for CASSDGASTDTQYF.

As for this clone: Relative to the germline gene, one junction end is altered; a read error may explain this. The CDR3 DNA reads TGTGCCAGCAGCTCCGTCGGACTAGCGGCCAACCCCTACAATGAGCGGTTCTTC. Amino acid sequence: CASSSVGLAANPYNERFF. The chain is built from TRBV13 and TRBJ2-1, with 10 bases matching TRBD2. CDR3 length: 18 amino acids. Germline values: CDR1 PRHDT, CDR2 FYEKMQ (reference sequence).